The present T cell receptor (beta chain) was sequenced within a study of immune evolution from preneoplasia to lung adenocarcinoma. Study outcomes and limitations: Top clone frequencies peaked in normal lung, apparently declining through invasive adenocarcinoma.

TCRdb's table, derived via immunoSEQ multiplex PCR, lists solely in-frame clones and lacks some. The data hold 5,000 to 6,000 clones, with about four fifths observed a single time. Points on this clone: Its antigen is unidentified.

V lost 2 bases, J lost 3 bases, and 3 bases stayed unmatched. The germline CDR1 and CDR2 sequences are MNHNY and SVGAGI (reference sequence). The CDR3 sequence is 14 residues long. Material for sequencing was FFPE normal lung tissue adjacent to the tumor. The chain combines TRBV6-6 with TRBJ1-1; 7 bases fit TRBD1. This clonotype originated in a person between 50 and 70 years old with lung adenocarcinoma. CDR3 nucleotide sequence: TGTGCCAGCAGTTACAAGGGGGCTGACACTGAAGCTTTCTTT. This gives the protein CASSYKGADTEAFF.